This TCR beta chain was obtained from a study of shared clonotypes between healthy human individuals. CDR1 is SGHRS and CDR2 is YFSETQ in the germline V gene. Between the trimmed V and J ends, which lost 3 bases and 4 bases, there was a span of 19 bases. This CDR3 contains 17 residues. Here immunoSEQ multiplex PCR was the method, and the copy in TCRdb shows in-frame clones only, minus some. The sample has a few million clones, approximately 93% seen once; the top ten hold approximately 0.4%. The chain uses TRBV5-1 and TRBJ2-2, with D tentatively TRBD1 (6 bases). The sample consisted of naive CD4+ T cells from PBMCs. Subset noted: CD45RA+ positively selected. This TCR came from a man aged 18 to 29 in good health. Some clones in this sample may be carry-over from other donors' samples. The CDR3 loop reads CASSSKYGQTSTGELFF. CDR3 in DNA: TGCGCCAGCAGCTCCAAATACGGACAGACTTCCACCGGGGAGCTGTTTTTT. The full variable domain, completed using reference TRBV5-1 and TRBJ2-2, is KAGVTQTPRYLIKTRGQQVTLSCSPISGHRSVSWYQQTPGQGLQFLFEYFSETQRNKGNFPGRFSGRQFSNSRSEMNVSTLELGDSALYLCASSSKYGQTSTGELFFGEGSRLTVL.